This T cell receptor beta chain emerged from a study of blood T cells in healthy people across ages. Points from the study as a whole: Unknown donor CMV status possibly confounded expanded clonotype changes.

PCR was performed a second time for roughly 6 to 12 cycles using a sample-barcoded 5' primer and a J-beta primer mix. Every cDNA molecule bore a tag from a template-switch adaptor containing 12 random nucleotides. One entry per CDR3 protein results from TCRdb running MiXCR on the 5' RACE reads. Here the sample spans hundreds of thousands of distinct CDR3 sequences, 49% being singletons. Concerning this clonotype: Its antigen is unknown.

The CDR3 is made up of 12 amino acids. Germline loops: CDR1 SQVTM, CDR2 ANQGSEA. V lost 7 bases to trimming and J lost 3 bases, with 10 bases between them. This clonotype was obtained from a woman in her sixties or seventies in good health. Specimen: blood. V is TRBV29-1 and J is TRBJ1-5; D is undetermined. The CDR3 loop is CSATDNNQPQHF. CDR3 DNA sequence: TGCAGCGCGACGGATAACAATCAGCCCCAGCATTTT.